This TCR beta chain comes out of a study of blood T cell repertoires in COVID-19. The overall study: Samples of COVID-19 (acute and convalescent) were obtained from the United States, Italy and Spain.

Sequencing was performed with immunoSEQ multiplex PCR; in TCRdb, only in-frame clones are kept and a portion is missing. The sample yields 15,000 to 25,000 clones, 90% to 95% seen once. Germline loops: CDR1 SGHNT, CDR2 YYREEE (reference sequence). V shed 3 bases and J 3 bases; nucleotides not matched to a gene: 6. CDR3 size: 14 residues. The TCR sequence derives from a woman between 50 and 59 years old with active COVID-19. The chain couples TRBV5-4 to TRBJ2-7; 7 bases are a match to TRBD2. Sequencing input: peripheral blood. The CDR3 here is CASSSEGGSYEQYF. CDR3 in DNA: TGTGCCAGCAGCTCCGAAGGCGGGAGCTACGAGCAGTACTTC. The full variable domain, completed using reference TRBV5-4 and TRBJ2-7, is ETGVTQSPTHLIKTRGQQVTLRCSSQSGHNTVSWYQQALGQGPQFIFQYYREEENGRGNFPPRFSGLQFPNYSSELNVNALELDDSALYLCASSSEGGSYEQYFGPGTRLTVT.